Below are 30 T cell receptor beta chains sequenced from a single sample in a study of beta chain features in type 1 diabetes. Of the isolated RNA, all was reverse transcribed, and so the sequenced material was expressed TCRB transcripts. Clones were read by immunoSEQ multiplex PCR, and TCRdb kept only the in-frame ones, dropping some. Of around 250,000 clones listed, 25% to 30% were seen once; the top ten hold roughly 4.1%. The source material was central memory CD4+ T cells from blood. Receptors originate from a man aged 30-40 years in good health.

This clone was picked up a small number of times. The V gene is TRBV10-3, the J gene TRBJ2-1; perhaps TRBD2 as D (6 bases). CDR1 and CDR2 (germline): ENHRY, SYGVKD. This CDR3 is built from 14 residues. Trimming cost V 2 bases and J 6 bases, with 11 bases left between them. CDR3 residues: CAISETTSPNEQFF. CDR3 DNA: TGTGCCATCAGTGAGACCACTAGCCCCAATGAGCAGTTCTTC.

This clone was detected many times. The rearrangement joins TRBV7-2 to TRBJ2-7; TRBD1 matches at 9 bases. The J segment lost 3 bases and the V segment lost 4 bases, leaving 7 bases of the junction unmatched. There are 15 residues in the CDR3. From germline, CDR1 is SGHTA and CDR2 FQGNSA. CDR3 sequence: CASSSRTGVIYEQYF. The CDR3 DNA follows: TGTGCCAGCAGCTCCAGGACAGGGGTGATCTACGAGCAGTACTTC. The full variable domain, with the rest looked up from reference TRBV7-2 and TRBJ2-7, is GAGVSQSPSNKVTEKGKDVELRCDPISGHTALYWYRQSLGQGLEFLIYFQGNSAPDKSGLPSDRFSAERTGGSVSTLTIQRTQQEDSAVYLCASSSRTGVIYEQYFGPGTRLTVT.

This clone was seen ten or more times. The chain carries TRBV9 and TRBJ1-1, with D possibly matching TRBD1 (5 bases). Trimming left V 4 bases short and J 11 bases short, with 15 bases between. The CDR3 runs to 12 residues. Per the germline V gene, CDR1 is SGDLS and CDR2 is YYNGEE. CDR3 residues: CASSRDGQEAFF. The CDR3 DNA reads TGTGCCAGCAGCCGGGACGGCCAGGAGGCTTTCTTT.

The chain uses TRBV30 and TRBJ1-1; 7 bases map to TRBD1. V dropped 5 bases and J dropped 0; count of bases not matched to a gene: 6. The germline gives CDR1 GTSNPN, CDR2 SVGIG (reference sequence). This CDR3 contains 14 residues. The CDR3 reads CAWVGQPLNTEAFF. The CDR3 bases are TGTGCCTGGGTGGGACAGCCTCTGAACACTGAAGCTTTCTTT.

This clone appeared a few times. The CDR3 sequence is CAWCSEKDTEAFF. Here the CDR3 DNA reads TGTGCCTGGTGTAGTGAGAAGGACACTGAAGCTTTCTTT. The J gene is TRBJ1-1, the V gene TRBV30, with D uncertain. The CDR3 spans 13 residues. Germline CDR1 and CDR2: GTSNPN and SVGIG (reference sequence). Trimming removed 5 bases at V and 3 bases at J, with 13 bases between. The full variable domain, completed using reference TRBV30 and TRBJ1-1, is SQTIHQWPATLVQPVGSPLSLECTVEGTSNPNLYWYRQAAGRGLQLLFYSVGIGQISSEVPQNLSASRPQDRQFILSSKKLLLSDSGFYLCAWCSEKDTEAFFGQGTRLTVV.

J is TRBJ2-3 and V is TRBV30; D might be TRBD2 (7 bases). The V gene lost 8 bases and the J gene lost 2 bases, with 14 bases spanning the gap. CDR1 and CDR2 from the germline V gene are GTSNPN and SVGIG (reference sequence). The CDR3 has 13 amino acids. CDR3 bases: TGTGCCAAGCAGCGGGACACCACAGATACGCAGTATTTT. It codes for CAKQRDTTDTQYF.

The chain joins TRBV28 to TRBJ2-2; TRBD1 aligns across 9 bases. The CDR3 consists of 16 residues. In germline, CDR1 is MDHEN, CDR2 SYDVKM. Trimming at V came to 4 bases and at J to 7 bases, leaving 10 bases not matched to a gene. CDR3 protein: CASSSLPGTGIGELFF. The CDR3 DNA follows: TGTGCCAGCAGTTCGCTCCCCGGGACAGGGATCGGGGAGCTGTTTTTT.

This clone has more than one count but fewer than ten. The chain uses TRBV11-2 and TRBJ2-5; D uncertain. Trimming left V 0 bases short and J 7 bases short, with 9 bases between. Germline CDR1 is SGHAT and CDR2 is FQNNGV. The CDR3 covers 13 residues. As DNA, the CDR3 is TGTGCCAGCAGCTTAGAGTGGGAAGGGACCCAGTACTTC. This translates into CASSLEWEGTQYF.

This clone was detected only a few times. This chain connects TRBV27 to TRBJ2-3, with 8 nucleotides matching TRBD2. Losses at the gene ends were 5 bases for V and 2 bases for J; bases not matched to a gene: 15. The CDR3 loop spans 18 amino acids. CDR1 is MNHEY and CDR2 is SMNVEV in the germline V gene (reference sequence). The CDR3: CASSRWASGWDSTDTQYF. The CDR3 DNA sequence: TGTGCCAGCAGTCGCTGGGCTAGCGGGTGGGATTCCACAGATACGCAGTATTTT.

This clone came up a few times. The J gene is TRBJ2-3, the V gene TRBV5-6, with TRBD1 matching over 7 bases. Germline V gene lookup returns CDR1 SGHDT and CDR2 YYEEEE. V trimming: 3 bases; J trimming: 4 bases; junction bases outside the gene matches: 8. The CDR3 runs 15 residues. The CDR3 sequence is CASSWDRKLSDTQYF. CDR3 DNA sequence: TGTGCCAGCAGCTGGGACAGAAAATTGTCAGATACGCAGTATTTT.

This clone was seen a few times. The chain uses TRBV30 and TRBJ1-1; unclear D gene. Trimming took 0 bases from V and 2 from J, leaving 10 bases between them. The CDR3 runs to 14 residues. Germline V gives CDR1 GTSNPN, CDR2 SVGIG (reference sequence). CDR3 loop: CAWSVLRRNTEAFF. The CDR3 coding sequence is TGTGCCTGGAGTGTACTAAGAAGAAACACTGAAGCTTTCTTT. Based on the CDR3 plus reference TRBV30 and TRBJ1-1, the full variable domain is SQTIHQWPATLVQPVGSPLSLECTVEGTSNPNLYWYRQAAGRGLQLLFYSVGIGQISSEVPQNLSASRPQDRQFILSSKKLLLSDSGFYLCAWSVLRRNTEAFFGQGTRLTVV.

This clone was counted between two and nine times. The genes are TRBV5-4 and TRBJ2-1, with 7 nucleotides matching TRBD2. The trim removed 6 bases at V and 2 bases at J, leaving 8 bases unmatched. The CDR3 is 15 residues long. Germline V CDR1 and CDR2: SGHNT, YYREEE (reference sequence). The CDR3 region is CASTPGGTTYNEQFF. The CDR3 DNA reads TGTGCCAGCACCCCGGGAGGCACCACCTACAATGAGCAGTTCTTC.

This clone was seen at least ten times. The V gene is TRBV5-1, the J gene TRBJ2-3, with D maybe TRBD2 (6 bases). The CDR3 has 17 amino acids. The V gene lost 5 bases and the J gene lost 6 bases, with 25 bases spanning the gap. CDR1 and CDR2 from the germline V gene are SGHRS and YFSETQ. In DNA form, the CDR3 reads TGCGCCAGCAGTTTAAGATCCATCGGGGGACCTCCGGATACGCAGTATTTT. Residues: CASSLRSIGGPPDTQYF.

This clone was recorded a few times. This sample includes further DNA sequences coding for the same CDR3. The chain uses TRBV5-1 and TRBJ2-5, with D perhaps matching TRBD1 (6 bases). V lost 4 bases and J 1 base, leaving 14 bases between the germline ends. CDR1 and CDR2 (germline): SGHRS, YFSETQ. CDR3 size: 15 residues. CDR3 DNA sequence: TGCGCCAGCAGCCCAGGGGCAGGGACCCAAGAGACCCAGTACTTC. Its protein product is CASSPGAGTQETQYF.

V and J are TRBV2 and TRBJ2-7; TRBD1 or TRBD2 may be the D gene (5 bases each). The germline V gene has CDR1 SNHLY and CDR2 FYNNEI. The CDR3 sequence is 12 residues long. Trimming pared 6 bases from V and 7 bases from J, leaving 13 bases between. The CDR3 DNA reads TGTGCCAGCAGCCAGGGACCTCGGGAGCAGTACTTC. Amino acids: CASSQGPREQYF.

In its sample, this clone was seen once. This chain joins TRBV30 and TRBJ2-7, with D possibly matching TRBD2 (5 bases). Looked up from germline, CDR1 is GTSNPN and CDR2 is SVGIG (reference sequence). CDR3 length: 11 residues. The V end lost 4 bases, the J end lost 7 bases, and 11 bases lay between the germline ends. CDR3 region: CAWTEGGEQYF. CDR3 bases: TGTGCCTGGACCGAAGGCGGGGAGCAGTACTTC.

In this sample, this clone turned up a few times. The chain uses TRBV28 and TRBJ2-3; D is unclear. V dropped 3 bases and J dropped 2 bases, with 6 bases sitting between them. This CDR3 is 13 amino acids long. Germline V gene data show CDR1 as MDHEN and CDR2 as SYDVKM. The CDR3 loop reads CASSFPNTDTQYF. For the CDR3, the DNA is TGTGCCAGCAGTTTTCCTAACACAGATACGCAGTATTTT.

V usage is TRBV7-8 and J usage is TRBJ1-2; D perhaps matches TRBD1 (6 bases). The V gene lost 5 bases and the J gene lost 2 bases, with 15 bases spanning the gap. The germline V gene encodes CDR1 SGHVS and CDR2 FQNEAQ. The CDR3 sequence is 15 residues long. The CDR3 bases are TGTGCCAGCAGCCCGCCGCTGGACAGAAACTATGGCTACACCTTC. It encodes CASSPPLDRNYGYTF. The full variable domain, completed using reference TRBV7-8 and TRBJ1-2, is GAGVSQSPRYKVAKRGQDVALRCDPISGHVSLFWYQQALGQGPEFLTYFQNEAQLDKSGLPSDRFFAERPEGSVSTLKIQRTQQEDSAVYLCASSPPLDRNYGYTFGSGTRLTVV.

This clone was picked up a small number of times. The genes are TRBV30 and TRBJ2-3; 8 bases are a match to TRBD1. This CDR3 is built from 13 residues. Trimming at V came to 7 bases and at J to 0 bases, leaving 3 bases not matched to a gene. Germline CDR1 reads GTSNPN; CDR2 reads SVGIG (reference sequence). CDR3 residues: CALGQASTDTQYF. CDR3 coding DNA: TGTGCCTTGGGACAGGCAAGCACAGATACGCAGTATTTT.

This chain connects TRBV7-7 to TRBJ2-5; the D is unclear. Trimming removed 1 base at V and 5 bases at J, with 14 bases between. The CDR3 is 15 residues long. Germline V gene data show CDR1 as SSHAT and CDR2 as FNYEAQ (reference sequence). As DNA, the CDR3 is TGTGCCAGCAGCTTAGGGCCTACCCTGGGGGAGACCCAGTACTTC. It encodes CASSLGPTLGETQYF.

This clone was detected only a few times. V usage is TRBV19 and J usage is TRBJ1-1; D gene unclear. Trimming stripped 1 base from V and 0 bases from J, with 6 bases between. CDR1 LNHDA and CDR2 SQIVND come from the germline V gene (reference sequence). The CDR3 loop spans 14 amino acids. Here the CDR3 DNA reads TGTGCCAGTAGTATAGTAGGGTTGAACACTGAAGCTTTCTTT. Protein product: CASSIVGLNTEAFF.

In DNA, the CDR3 is TGTGCCAGCAGCGCCACCGGCGACTATGGCTACACCTTC. Translated, it gives CASSATGDYGYTF. This chain joins TRBV4-2 and TRBJ1-2; D is ambiguous. This CDR3 has 13 residues. V was pared by 5 bases and J by 3 bases, with 10 bases between. Looked up from germline, CDR1 is LGHNA and CDR2 is YNFKEQ.

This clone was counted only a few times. CDR3 sequence (DNA): TGTGCCATCAGTGAAAAAGCGGGGGATTACAATGAGCAGTTCTTC. This translates into CAISEKAGDYNEQFF. This chain connects TRBV10-3 to TRBJ2-1, with 8 bases aligning to TRBD2. The V gene's germline CDR1 is ENHRY and CDR2 SYGVKD. Germline trimming cut 3 bases from V and 4 bases from J; bases unmatched to any gene: 5. CDR3 length equals 15 residues.

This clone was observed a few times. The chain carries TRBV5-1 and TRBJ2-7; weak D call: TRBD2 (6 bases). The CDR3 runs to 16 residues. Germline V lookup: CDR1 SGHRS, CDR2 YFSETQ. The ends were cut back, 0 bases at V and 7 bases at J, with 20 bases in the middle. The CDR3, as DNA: TGCGCCAGCAGCTTGGCCTCCGGGGGTACGGCTAAAGAGCAGTACTTC. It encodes CASSLASGGTAKEQYF.

This CDR3 is CAWGLVAGTQYF. For the CDR3, the DNA is TGTGCCTGGGGGCTAGTTGCTGGTACGCAGTATTTT. The chain has TRBV30 and TRBJ2-3; D unclear. Germline-derived CDR1 and CDR2 are GTSNPN and SVGIG (reference sequence). There are 12 residues in the CDR3. V shed 5 bases and J shed 8 bases, with 14 bases lying between them.

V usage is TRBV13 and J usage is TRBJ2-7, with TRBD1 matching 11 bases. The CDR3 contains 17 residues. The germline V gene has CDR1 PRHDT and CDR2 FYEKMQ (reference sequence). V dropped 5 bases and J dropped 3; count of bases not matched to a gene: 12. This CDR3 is CASSRGTGGRYYYEQYF. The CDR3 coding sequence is TGTGCCAGCAGCCGAGGGACAGGGGGAAGATACTACTACGAGCAGTACTTC.

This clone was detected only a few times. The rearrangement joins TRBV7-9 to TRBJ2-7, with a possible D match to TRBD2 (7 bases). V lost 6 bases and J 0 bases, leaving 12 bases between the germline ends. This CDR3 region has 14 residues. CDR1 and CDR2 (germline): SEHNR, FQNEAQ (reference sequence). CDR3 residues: CASSSRGPSYEQYF. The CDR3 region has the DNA TGTGCCAGCAGTTCGCGGGGGCCCTCCTACGAGCAGTACTTC.

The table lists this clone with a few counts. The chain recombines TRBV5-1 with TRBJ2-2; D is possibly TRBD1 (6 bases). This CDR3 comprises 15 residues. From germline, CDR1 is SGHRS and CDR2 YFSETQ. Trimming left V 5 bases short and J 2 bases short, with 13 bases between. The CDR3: CASSPGQRNTGELFF. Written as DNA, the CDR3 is TGCGCCAGCAGTCCAGGACAGAGAAACACCGGGGAGCTGTTTTTT. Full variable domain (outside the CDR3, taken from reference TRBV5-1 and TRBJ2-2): KAGVTQTPRYLIKTRGQQVTLSCSPISGHRSVSWYQQTPGQGLQFLFEYFSETQRNKGNFPGRFSGRQFSNSRSEMNVSTLELGDSALYLCASSPGQRNTGELFFGEGSRLTVL.

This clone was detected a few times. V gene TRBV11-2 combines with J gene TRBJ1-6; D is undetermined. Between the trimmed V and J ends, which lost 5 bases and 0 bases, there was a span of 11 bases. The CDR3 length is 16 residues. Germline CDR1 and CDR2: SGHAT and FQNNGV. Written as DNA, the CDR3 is TGTGCCAGCAGCCCGGGGAGGGACTCCTATAATTCACCCCTCCACTTT. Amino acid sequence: CASSPGRDSYNSPLHF. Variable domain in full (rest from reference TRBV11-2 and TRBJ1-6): EAGVAQSPRYKIIEKRQSVAFWCNPISGHATLYWYQQILGQGPKLLIQFQNNGVVDDSQLPKDRFSAERLKGVDSTLKIQPAKLEDSAVYLCASSPGRDSYNSPLHFGNGTRLTVT.

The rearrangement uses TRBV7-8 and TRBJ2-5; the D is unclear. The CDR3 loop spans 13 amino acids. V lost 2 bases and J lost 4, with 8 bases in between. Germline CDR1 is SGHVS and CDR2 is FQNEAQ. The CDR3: CASSLQVGETQYF. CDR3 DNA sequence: TGTGCCAGCAGCTTACAGGTTGGAGAGACCCAGTACTTC. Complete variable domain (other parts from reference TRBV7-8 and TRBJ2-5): GAGVSQSPRYKVAKRGQDVALRCDPISGHVSLFWYQQALGQGPEFLTYFQNEAQLDKSGLPSDRFFAERPEGSVSTLKIQRTQQEDSAVYLCASSLQVGETQYFGPGTRLLVL.